These T cell receptor beta chains were read from a single sample in a study of radiotherapy plus CTLA-4 blockade in lung cancer. Measured with immunoSEQ multiplex PCR; TCRdb has only the in-frame clones, and not every one. Of roughly 75,000 clones in the sample, roughly 79% are singletons; the top ten hold 22%. Sample: peripheral blood, taken from a patient treated with radiotherapy plus ipilimumab. Receptor source: a human donor with non-small cell lung cancer whose response to radiotherapy plus ipilimumab could not be evaluated. Some clones in this sample may be carry-over from other donors' samples. Both conserved end residues are part of each CDR3. Fields, in order: J gene, clone size, V gene, CDR3 length, CDR3 protein. Clone sizes are given selectively: once, few, many, or a class where the clone is expanded.

TRBJ1-2,NA,TRBV18,17,CASSRSRGDRATYGYTF
TRBJ2-4,NA,TRBV4-3,13,CASSQGRGREQYF
TRBJ1-5,NA,TRBV10-3,14,CAISGTDSNQPQHF
TRBJ2-4,NA,TRBV7-8,19,CASSLRGTSGRGAKNIQYF
TRBJ2-7,NA,TRBV6-5,14,CASSYLSQGGEQYF
TRBJ2-2,NA,TRBV7-9,15,CASSARGGYTGELFF
TRBJ2-3,NA,TRBV7-9,18,CASSLWTGGLVLVDTQYF
TRBJ2-7,NA,TRBV19,15,CASSRERLDSYEQYF
TRBJ1-5,NA,TRBV20-1,11,CSALQGPARHF
TRBJ1-2,NA,TRBV4-1,14,CASSLQGDSYGYTF
TRBJ2-7,few,TRBV6-1,13,CASSEGGAYEQYF
TRBJ2-3,few,TRBV5-3,18,CARSPQTGRGDPTDTQYF
TRBJ2-1,NA,TRBV9,16,CASSVRGQGVYNEQFF
TRBJ1-2,NA,TRBV28,15,CASSHSGLRDYGYTF
TRBJ2-5,NA,TRBV5-4,15,CASSEGGGFQETQYF
TRBJ1-1,NA,TRBV4-1,16,CASSQVRGLQNTEAFF
TRBJ2-7,NA,TRBV20-1,11,CSARAEYEQYF
TRBJ1-6,NA,TRBV4-3,17,CASSQLWTGGSNSPLHF
TRBJ1-1,NA,TRBV5-4,14,CASSYVPGGTEAFF
TRBJ1-2,NA,TRBV5-1,13,CASTSQGDYGYTF
TRBJ1-1,NA,TRBV7-2,15,CASSFVRTMNTEAFF
TRBJ2-1,NA,TRBV5-1,13,CASSLAGVSEQFF
TRBJ1-4,NA,TRBV6-1,13,CASSRDRVEKLFF
TRBJ1-2,NA,TRBV20-1,11,CSAGGGYGYTF
NA,few,TRBV7-9,13,CASSARISREQYF
TRBJ1-2,NA,TRBV21-1,12,CASNWWGGGYTF
TRBJ1-1,NA,TRBV7-2,15,CASSWGRATNTEAFF
TRBJ2-1,NA,TRBV4-2,17,CASSQVAGYTSYNEQFF
TRBJ1-6,once,TRBV25-1,13,CATRSEGVSPLHF
TRBJ1-2,NA,TRBV5-1,14,CASSLDPGGYGYTF
TRBJ1-2,few,TRBV6-5,13,CASSYGRDYGYTF
TRBJ2-7,once,TRBV7-2,12,CASSLDGRGQYF
TRBJ2-5,NA,TRBV18,13,CASSPPLGETQYF
TRBJ2-1,NA,TRBV19,18,CASRPTSSSGASYNEQFF
TRBJ2-5,NA,TRBV5-1,18,CASSLARSGGLVGETQYF
TRBJ2-2,NA,TRBV9,16,CASSVASGGAIGELFF
TRBJ2-5,NA,TRBV5-6,15,CASSSRQASQETQYF
TRBJ1-5,NA,TRBV7-2,16,CASSSTGGRSNQPQHF
TRBJ2-2,NA,TRBV19,16,CASSIEDRENTGELFF
TRBJ1-2,NA,TRBV6-5,13,CASRDSQIYGYTF
TRBJ1-1,NA,TRBV6-1,16,CASSDEVRGGNTEAFF
TRBJ1-2,NA,TRBV10-3,13,CAISESTEGGYTF
TRBJ2-2,NA,TRBV28,13,CASLDRDTGELFF
TRBJ2-3,NA,TRBV5-8,17,CASSLVLAGGDTDTQYF
TRBJ1-4,NA,TRBV28,15,CASSLGGQGGEKLFF